This paragraph reports one T cell receptor beta chain. Its antigen is still unknown. Base-call qualities are not available, and no considerably larger clone is one nucleotide away. The data were obtained in a study of cytomegalovirus exposure and HLA in healthy donors (dated by TCRdb to 2017 to 2019). Study-level background: An earlier analysis of roughly 570 of the donors reported 250 to 300 Gb of sequence data and 117 million unique TCR beta sequences obtained from roughly 180 million T cells. A later analysis re-analyzed previously published TCR beta repertoires from several hundred donors and added high-resolution HLA genotyping to study TCR occurrence patterns. An earlier analysis of fewer than 750 of the donors used high-throughput TCR beta sequencing to judge whether each TCR beta V gene segment behaved as functional or pseudogenic. The study profiled the T cell repertoires of around 700 subjects by immunosequencing and related them to cytomegalovirus serostatus. An early release covering around 630 HLA-typed donors comprised approximately 290 gigabases of sequencing data and tens of millions of unique TCR sequences. Besides the first cohort of roughly 640 subjects, a separate validation cohort made up of about 120 different subjects was used. The study was designed to test whether signatures of past pathogen exposure could be identified by cataloging public T cell receptors. Of the roughly 400 genotyped donors, approximately 80% fell in the genetic ancestry cluster associated with self-reported Caucasian donors. To predict cytomegalovirus infection status, the study combined high-throughput TCR immunosequencing, statistical association of individual TCRs with disease status, and machine learning. Roughly five DR-DQ haplotypes were handled as single units for association and clustering because linkage in the cohort was strong. All discovery cohort repertoires had been generated on a single sequencing platform. Alongside the repertoire data, information on donor age, sex, ethnicity and CMV serostatus was compiled. Typing coverage differed by locus: A, B, C, DRB1 and DQB1 were typed in roughly 620-640 donors, DQA1 in around 500, DPA1 in approximately 600, and DPB1 in approximately 450. In a later genetic analysis, genome-wide SNP genotypes for about three fifths of the roughly 670 donors were used, and that subset was treated as a discovery cohort. On average, roughly 200,000 unique TCR beta nucleotide sequences were sequenced per donor among 300 to 500 genotyped donors of the cohort, with approximately 18% of those sequences being non-productive. The later analysis used no new phenotypic data to find candidate immune exposures, relying instead on TCR beta sequences and their occurrence across donors. Class I and class II HLA loci were covered by the typing at four-digit resolution.

Beyond this particular receptor, the publication reports: A later genetic analysis reported fewer N-insertions in productive TCRs among donors in an Asian-associated ancestry cluster than the 666-donor mean. Assigning TCR associations to individual alleles was difficult when HLA alleles, especially DR and DQ, strongly co-occurred. At a false discovery rate of 0.05, a later analysis linked 15,000 to 20,000 TCR beta sequences to specific HLA alleles. Linkage disequilibrium might explain the correlated functional status among segregating V segments, but an unknown experimental factor could not be ruled out. The sequencing pipeline was judged likely to have produced a cluster of highly shared sequence variants as a technical artifact. The presence/absence analyses assumed that sequencing depth was roughly uniform across donors, and that assumption may not be true. V-gene and J-gene trimming of TCR beta chains was associated with a missense DCLRE1C variant in a later genetic analysis, and the association was replicated in an independent cohort. According to a later analysis, parvovirus B19, influenza, CMV and Epstein-Barr virus appeared linked to several top co-occurrence clusters. In an earlier analysis of about 600 of the donors, most TCR beta V segments appeared in productive rearrangements about 87% or about 30% of the time, broadly matching IMGT annotations. The study gave a list of 150 to 200 TCR beta chains associated with cytomegalovirus. In a later analysis, most CMV-associated TCR beta chains were found to appear HLA-restricted, with HLA associations seemingly driven largely by CMV exposure. Some IMGT-functional V segments, including TRBV6-2 and TRBV6-3, could not be told apart with the 87-base-pair reads, so those segments were excluded. A later analysis found that TCR association rates varied across HLA loci, with DRB1 alleles showing the most associated TCRs and HLA-C alleles the fewest. A further reported finding was that TCR beta sequences accurately predicted the HLA-A and HLA-B alleles for most subjects in the first cohort. Only TCR beta chains were sequenced in this cohort, and the absence of alpha or paired-chain data limited detectable features. Most TCR sequences were seen in very few donors, while some public TCRs were found in many individuals. The authors suggested that the approach could potentially be generalized to other disease states and immunological phenotypes. The classifier was reported to diagnose cytomegalovirus status with high specificity and sensitivity in both the original and validation cohorts. Three of the identified cytomegalovirus-associated TCR beta chains were confirmed in vitro to be specific for cytomegalovirus antigens. HLA typing was unavailable for some donors at each locus, so association tests used only the typed subset. Because counts were too low, some 16 rarely observed V segments, including chromosome 9 orphons, were excluded from the earlier analysis of around 590 of the donors. In a later analysis, HLA-associated TCR beta chains showed more clonal expansion and lower generation probabilities than non-associated chains that were equally common. CMV serostatus was the only immune exposure information available for the cohort.

In total, 600 or so healthy bone marrow donors made up the cohort. At the time of sampling, every cohort member was nominally healthy, though immune exposures that went unrecorded were likely present. The donor was CMV seronegative and belonged to the group of over 300 seronegative cohort members. Every donor gave a peripheral blood sample, and the peripheral blood mononuclear cells from that sample were used for TCR beta sequencing. Genomic DNA extraction from the blood cell samples was performed with the Qiagen DNeasy Blood Extraction Kit. The receptor library was made with the immunoSEQ multiplex PCR assay. A mixture of 60 forward primers for TCR Vbeta segments and 13 reverse primers for TCR Jbeta segments was used in the multiplex PCR. A multiplex PCR assay on genomic DNA amplified the CDR3 region of rearranged TCR beta genes. The amplified TCR beta libraries were sequenced on the Illumina HiSeq System as 87-base-pair reads. The published analysis was carried out like this. A later analysis tallied 75 million to 95 million unique TCR beta chains across the 640 or so repertoires, and some 10 million of those chains were shared by two or more donors. To remove PCR and sequencing errors, raw reads were error-corrected and collapsed into unique sequences using a nearest-neighbor algorithm that merged closely related sequences. CDR3 sequences were aligned to IMGT reference sequences to assign V, D and J gene segments. Each retained sequence needed at least a six-nucleotide match to both a V gene segment and a J gene segment. A rearrangement was called productive if the CDR3 had no stop codons and remained in frame with V and J, and every other rearrangement was called non-productive. Following IMGT convention, CDR3 was defined as the stretch from the second conserved V-encoded cysteine to the conserved J-encoded phenylalanine. The earlier analysis of about 590 of the donors excluded sequences that lacked an unambiguous match to a single V gene segment. An earlier analysis of about 600 of the donors called V segments functional above 56.7% productive rearrangements and segregating when the between-donor standard deviation exceeded 5%. A statistical classification framework was developed to diagnose cytomegalovirus status using the catalog of TCR beta chain sequences. In a later analysis, V and J genes were assigned by comparing TCR nucleotide sequences against IMGT/GENE-DB human TR gene sequences. A later analysis assigned CDR3 sequences and most-parsimonious VDJ recombination scenarios with the TCRdist pipeline. A later analysis defined each TCR beta chain by its CDR3 amino acid sequence plus V-gene family, and excluded reads lacking a unique V-gene family. A later analysis removed 592 highly shared, low-generation-probability nucleotide sequences to deal with suspected cross-contamination and a sequencing artifact. In a later analysis, a clonal expansion index for each public chain was calculated from normalized within-repertoire ranks of inferred template counts. In a later analysis, generation probabilities were computed with a VDJ recombination model fitted to out-of-frame rearrangements, and the resulting probabilities were checked against IGoR. In a later analysis, TCR-TCR, TCR-HLA and TCR-CMV co-occurrence was scored with hypergeometric tests, and a repertoire-size bias correction was applied to TCR pairs. A later analysis estimated false discovery rates by permuting HLA or CMV assignments 20 times. In a later analysis, co-occurring TCRs were grouped using DBSCAN, and TCRdist sequence similarity was added for clustering within HLA-allele-positive subsets. Co-occurrence clustering excluded repertoires with fewer than 30,000 or more than 120,000 public chains, plus five with anomalous nucleotide sharing. Held by TCRdb, this immuneACCESS table contains in-frame sequences only and omits some clones. Under half of the omission traces to an unresolved V gene where checked; the cause of the rest is unknown. D and trimming were read from the DNA, whereas the V and J calls and clone size are those reported in that table. The sample table shows fewer than 200,000 clones, and around 80% are seen once. Approximately 2.3% of the sample comes from the top ten.

Unmatched junction bases come to 4, with V trimmed by 8 bases and J by 6 bases. The germline V gene (reference sequence) sets CDR1 to LNHDA and CDR2 to SQIVND. The CDR3 runs 13 amino acids, cysteine and phenylalanine included. Only the CDR3 DNA stays, 39 bases, in frame from base 1. This clonotype was sampled from a middle-aged man in good health and CMV-seronegative. The specimen was PBMCs. This chain is built from TRBV19 and TRBJ2-7; the junction holds 13 bases that match TRBD2. The nucleotide sequence is given as TGTGCCAGTGGACTAGCGGGAGTTCCCGAGCAGTACTTC. It translates as CASGLAGVPEQYF.